A selection of T cell receptor beta chains follows, all from one sample in a study of blood T cell repertoires in COVID-19. Assay used: immunoSEQ multiplex PCR; TCRdb lists only in-frame clones, some missing. The sample records roughly 80,000 clones, around 88% being singletons. The specimen was peripheral blood. The receptor source for this set is a woman aged 60-75 years with acute or convalescent COVID-19. Each CDR3 is given with its conserved first and last residue. The D gene is left open where the match is weak. Size is stated for part of the rows, as once, few or many counts, or as a class when the clone is expanded.

TRBD2,TRBJ2-7,.,TRBV10-2,TGCGCCAGCAGAGATAGCGGGAAACCCTACGAGCAGTACTTC,CASRDSGKPYEQYF
TRBD1,TRBJ1-1,.,TRBV13,TGTGCCAGCAGCTCAACGAATCGACAGGGAACCAACACTGAAGCTTTCTTT,CASSSTNRQGTNTEAFF
TRBD1,TRBJ1-2,.,TRBV7-2,TGTGCCAGCAGCTCGACAGGGAGGCGACAGGGCTACACCTTC,CASSSTGRRQGYTF
.,TRBJ1-2,few,TRBV6-5,TGTGCCAGCAGTTACTCGGCAGGGATCTATGGCTACACCTTC,CASSYSAGIYGYTF
.,TRBJ1-1,.,TRBV6-6,TGTGCCAGCAGTTACCTAGGGGAGGTTGGAGCTTTCTTT,CASSYLGEVGAFF
TRBD1,TRBJ2-7,.,TRBV7-9,TGTGCCAGCAGCTTCGGACAGGGGACCTACGAGCAGTACTTC,CASSFGQGTYEQYF
.,TRBJ1-1,.,TRBV3-1/TRBV3-2,TGTGCCAGCAGCCCCTTCTGGGGCGGGGACACTGAAGCTTTCTTT,CASSPFWGGDTEAFF
.,TRBJ2-5,.,TRBV14,TGTGCCAGCACTAAAGGAGGAGAGACCCAGTACTTC,CASTKGGETQYF
.,TRBJ2-2,.,TRBV18,TGTGCCAGCTCACCATTTTCCAACACAGGGAACGGGGAGCTGTTTTTT,CASSPFSNTGNGELFF
TRBD1,TRBJ1-6,.,TRBV6-1,TGTGCCAGCAGTGGGGACAGGGGAGTCTATAATTCACCCCTCCACTTT,CASSGDRGVYNSPLHF
.,TRBJ2-7,.,TRBV5-1,TGCGCCAGCAGCCCTTTAGGCGACAGTTCGTGGTACGAGCAGTACTTC,CASSPLGDSSWYEQYF
TRBD1,TRBJ1-5,.,TRBV4-1,TGCGCCAGCACCTTAACAGGGGAAAGCGGTCAGCCCCAGCATTTT,CASTLTGESGQPQHF
.,TRBJ1-1,.,TRBV9,TGTGCCAGCAGCCTCCCTGGACAGAACACTGAAGCTTTCTTT,CASSLPGQNTEAFF
.,TRBJ1-2,.,TRBV5-1,TGCGCCAGCAGCGCCCACGGGGGGGACGGTGGCTACACCTTC,CASSAHGGDGGYTF
TRBD2,TRBJ2-1,.,TRBV24-1,TGTGCCACCAGTGATTTACGGGAGGGCCTTAATGAGCAGTTCTTC,CATSDLREGLNEQFF
.,TRBJ1-3,once,TRBV6-6,TGTGCCAGCAGTTACTCTAGGCGGGGGGACGGAAACACCATATATTTT,CASSYSRRGDGNTIYF
.,TRBJ2-6,few,TRBV19,TGTGCCAGTAGTATGGCCCGACAAACTGGGGCCAACGTCCTGACTTTC,CASSMARQTGANVLTF
TRBD1,TRBJ1-1,once,TRBV15,TGTGCCACCAGCAGAGCAACGGGGACAGCGAACACTGAAGCTTTCTTT,CATSRATGTANTEAFF
TRBD1,TRBJ1-1,.,TRBV5-5,TGTGCCAGCAGCTTGCGGACAGGGGGCAACACTGAAGCTTTCTTT,CASSLRTGGNTEAFF
TRBD1,TRBJ2-7,.,TRBV5-1,TGCGCCAGCAGTTCGGGACAGGGCCCAACCTACGAGCAGTACTTC,CASSSGQGPTYEQYF
.,TRBJ2-5,.,TRBV7-2,TGTGCCAGCAGAACGAGGGGGGGGGCCTACGAGACCCAGTACTTC,CASRTRGGAYETQYF
.,TRBJ1-2,few,TRBV29-1,TGCAGCGTTGAAGATCAAAGGTGGGGGGATGGGGGCTACACCTTC,CSVEDQRWGDGGYTF
.,TRBJ1-5,.,TRBV7-3,TGTGCCAGCAGCTCCTGTCAGCCCCAGCATTTT,CASSSCQPQHF
.,TRBJ2-7,.,TRBV4-2,TGTGCCAGCAGCCCTAGTATGGGCGGGGCCGGCTCCTACGAGCAGTACTTC,CASSPSMGGAGSYEQYF
TRBD1,TRBJ2-3,.,TRBV9,TGTGCCAGCAGCGCGGACAGGAGGTCAGATACGCAGTATTTT,CASSADRRSDTQYF
.,TRBJ1-2,.,TRBV4-3,TGCGCCAGCAGCCGGGCGGGAGGGGAGGGATATGGCTACACCTTC,CASSRAGGEGYGYTF
.,TRBJ2-2,.,TRBV5-1,TGCGCCAGCAGTCTGACAGGGAACACCGGGGAGCTGTTTTTT,CASSLTGNTGELFF
TRBD1,TRBJ1-3,once,TRBV5-4,TGTGCCAGCAGCCCAGGACAGGGGGGAAACACCATATATTTT,CASSPGQGGNTIYF
.,TRBJ1-3,.,TRBV7-2,TGTGCCAGCAGCTCGGACAGAACTCGAAACACCATATATTTT,CASSSDRTRNTIYF
.,TRBJ2-3,.,TRBV5-1,TGCGCCAGCAGCTTGCCGGGGAGCGGCCCAGATACGCAGTATTTT,CASSLPGSGPDTQYF
TRBD1,TRBJ1-5,.,TRBV19,TGTGCCAGTAGTCTCCGGGACATGGTGACAGGGAAGTCTAAGAGCAATCAGCCCCAGCATTTT,CASSLRDMVTGKSKSNQPQHF
.,TRBJ2-5,.,TRBV7-9,TGTGCCAGCAGCTTAACCCCGGGAGAAGGGCAAGAGACCCAGTACTTC,CASSLTPGEGQETQYF
.,TRBJ2-7,.,TRBV7-8,TGTGCCAGCAGCTCCCGCGAGAGCTCCTACGAGCAGTACTTC,CASSSRESSYEQYF
TRBD1,TRBJ2-6,few,TRBV28,TGTGCCAGCAGTTCCCTACAGGGGGCAGGGAGGGCCAACGTCCTGACTTTC,CASSSLQGAGRANVLTF
.,TRBJ2-6,once,TRBV7-9,TGTGCCAGCAGCCTTAGCGGAGTGGTCTCAGGGGCCAACGTCCTGACTTTC,CASSLSGVVSGANVLTF
TRBD1,TRBJ1-1,once,TRBV4-1,TGCGCCAGCAGCCAGGCCGGACAGGGGGCGGCGTACACTGAAGCTTTCTTT,CASSQAGQGAAYTEAFF
.,TRBJ1-1,few,TRBV27,TGTGCCAGTAAGAGAGCGGCTACTGAAGCTTTCTTT,CASKRAATEAFF
TRBD1,TRBJ1-1,.,TRBV5-1,TGCGCCAGCAGCACAAATGACAGGGGGCGCGTCCCCGCTTTCTTT,CASSTNDRGRVPAFF
TRBD1,TRBJ1-3,few,TRBV6-5,TGTGCCAGCAGTTACTCGGGACAGTCCTCTGGAAACACCATATATTTT,CASSYSGQSSGNTIYF
TRBD1,TRBJ1-1,.,TRBV5-1,TGCGCCAGCAGCCCGGACAGGGGATTCACTGAAGCTTTCTTT,CASSPDRGFTEAFF
.,TRBJ2-3,.,TRBV11-3,TGTGCCAGCAGCTTAATTGGAGGTAATACGCAGTATTTT,CASSLIGGNTQYF
.,TRBJ1-1,.,TRBV6-5,TGTGCCAGCAGTTACGGTGGGGGGAGAGAAGCTTTCTTT,CASSYGGGREAFF
TRBD1,TRBJ1-4,.,TRBV5-6,TGTGCCAGCAGCTTCCGGGACAGCCACCGCCGGACTAATGAAAAACTGTTTTTT,CASSFRDSHRRTNEKLFF
TRBD2,TRBJ2-1,.,TRBV6-5,TGTGCCACCCCAACCCCCGGGAGGGCTTACAATGAGCAGTTCTTC,CATPTPGRAYNEQFF
.,TRBJ2-1,.,TRBV7-8,TGTGCCAGCAGTCAAAGTGAGGCCTACAATGAGCAGTTCTTC,CASSQSEAYNEQFF
.,TRBJ1-1,.,TRBV5-5,TGTGCCAGCAGCCGGGGAGGGGGTCGAACTGAAGCTTTCTTT,CASSRGGGRTEAFF